These T cell receptor beta chains were read from a single sample in a study of shared clonotypes between healthy human individuals. The method was immunoSEQ multiplex PCR; TCRdb's version includes in-frame clones alone and lacks a portion of them. The sample contains about 1.1 million clones, approximately 77% of which appear only once. What was sequenced was memory CD4+ T cells from PBMCs. The receptors originated from a man younger than 35 in good health. Some clones in this sample may be carry-over from other donors' samples. The CDR3 runs from the conserved cysteine through the conserved F or W. A D gene is named only where the DNA matches it firmly. Rows give clone size only sometimes, using once, few, many, or a class for an expanded clone.

few TRBJ2-1 . TRBV7-2 TGTGCCAGCAGGTTTAGCGGAACCTCCTACAATGAGCAGTTCTTC CASRFSGTSYNEQFF
. TRBJ2-1 TRBD2 TRBV4-1 TGCGCCAGCAGCCAAGAGGGGAGGGCCTACAATGAGCAGTTCTTC CASSQEGRAYNEQFF
. TRBJ2-7 . TRBV2 TGTGCCAGCCGCCGGTTATACCAGCAGTACTTC CASRRLYQQYF
. TRBJ2-5 . TRBV9 TGTGCCAGCAGCGAGACAGGGAGCGGGGAGACCCAGTACTTC CASSETGSGETQYF
. TRBJ2-2 . TRBV5-1 TGCGCCAGCAGCCAAGGGATATACACCGGGGAGCTGTTTTTT CASSQGIYTGELFF
. TRBJ2-7 . TRBV2 TGTGCCAGCAGCGTCGTTGGGGGCGGCTCGGGCGAGCAGTACTTC CASSVVGGGSGEQYF
. TRBJ2-7 TRBD2 TRBV10-2 TGCGCGACAGGACTAGCCCCCGACGAGCAGTACTTC CATGLAPDEQYF
. TRBJ1-5 . TRBV7-9 TGTGCCAGCAGCTTATCGACAGCGAATCAGCCCCAGCATTTT CASSLSTANQPQHF
. TRBJ2-7 TRBD1 TRBV5-1 TGCGCCAGCAGCGACGACAGGGGGCGCCGCTACGAGCAGTACTTC CASSDDRGRRYEQYF
once TRBJ2-1 TRBD2 TRBV13 TGTGCCAGCAGCTTCCTCACGGGAGGTAATGAGCAGTTCTTC CASSFLTGGNEQFF
. TRBJ1-3 . TRBV18 TGTGCCAGCTCACCACAGGGGATTGGAAACACCATATATTTT CASSPQGIGNTIYF
few TRBJ1-1 . TRBV19 TGTGCCAGTCGCAACAGATCGGGGAACACTGAAGCTTTCTTT CASRNRSGNTEAFF
. TRBJ2-7 TRBD1 TRBV18 TGTGCCAGCTCACCACGGGGGGCAGGGGGCAATAGCTACGAGCAGTACTTC CASSPRGAGGNSYEQYF
many TRBJ2-2 TRBD2 TRBV27 TGTGCCAGCAGGGCGGGGGGCTCCGGGGAGCTGTTTTTT CASRAGGSGELFF
. TRBJ1-1 . TRBV6-1 TGTGCCAGCAGCGAAAGTTTCAGGGGAGGCACTGAAGCTTTCTTT CASSESFRGGTEAFF
. TRBJ2-1 . TRBV5-1 TGCGCCAGCAGCTGGGACTGGGATGAGCAGTTCTTC CASSWDWDEQFF
. TRBJ2-5 TRBD2 TRBV4-1 TGCGCCAGCAGCCAAGATCTCTACGGAGATGGATGGATAGCGGGAGGGGAGACCCAGTACTTC CASSQDLYGDGWIAGGETQYF
. TRBJ2-7 TRBD2 TRBV7-8 TGTGCCAGCAGCCCGACGGCGGGAGGAACCTACGAGCAGTACTTC CASSPTAGGTYEQYF
few TRBJ2-7 . TRBV7-9 TGTGCCAGCAGCCTTACCCTCCCCTACGAGCAGTACTTC CASSLTLPYEQYF
. TRBJ2-7 . TRBV7-2 TGTGCCAGCAGCTTAAACGGGGTAATTCCCTACTACGAGCAGTACTTC CASSLNGVIPYYEQYF
. TRBJ1-4 TRBD1 TRBV28 TGTGCCAGCAGTCAACAGGGGCCCGAAAAACTGTTTTTT CASSQQGPEKLFF
few TRBJ2-5 . TRBV9 TGTGCCAGCAGCCGTCTTTCCTTGGGGGGCCAAGAGACCCAGTACTTC CASSRLSLGGQETQYF
. TRBJ1-3 TRBD1 TRBV5-1 TGCGCCAGCAGCTTGGCGGACAGGACCGGAAACACCATATATTTT CASSLADRTGNTIYF
. TRBJ1-6 . TRBV30 TGTGCCTGGAAATCGGGGAGCTCCTATAATTCACCCCTCCACTTT CAWKSGSSYNSPLHF